These 6 T cell receptor beta chains share one sample of origin, sequenced in a study of early T cells in non-severe SARS-CoV-2 infection. TCRdb ran MiXCR on the 5' RACE reads and lists one entry per CDR3 protein. The table lists roughly 55,000 distinct CDR3 sequences, 15% of them singletons. The input for sequencing was whole blood, taken at baseline. The source is an adult who was a healthcare worker with PCR-confirmed SARS-CoV-2 infection or an uninfected control (not recorded which).

This chain links TRBV7-9 with TRBJ1-1; D not resolved. Germline assignment: CDR1 SEHNR and CDR2 FQNEAQ (reference sequence). V was pared by 3 bases and J by 0 bases, with 5 bases between. CDR3 length: 13 amino acids. The CDR3: CASSFHMNTEAFF. The CDR3, as DNA: TGTGCCAGCAGCTTTCATATGAACACTGAAGCTTTCTTT.

This clonotype has just a few counts. The V and J genes are TRBV11-1 and TRBJ2-7; D is ambiguous. Germline lookup yields CDR1 SGHAT and CDR2 FQDESV (reference sequence). The CDR3 contains 11 residues. V lost 5 bases, J lost 7 bases, and 9 bases lay in between. As DNA, the CDR3 is TGTGCCAGCAGCCTCCGGTTAGAGCAGTACTTC. Its protein is CASSLRLEQYF.

The CDR3 spells CASSLGTGSNYGYTF. The CDR3 nucleotides are TGCGCCAGCAGCCTTGGGACAGGGAGTAACTATGGCTACACCTTC. The chain joins TRBV5-1 to TRBJ1-2; 9 nucleotides align to TRBD1. Germline V lookup: CDR1 SGHRS, CDR2 YFSETQ. CDR3 size: 15 residues. V lost 4 bases to trimming and J lost 1 base; unmatched junction nucleotides: 5.

This clonotype occurred a few times. The rearrangement uses TRBV12-3 or TRBV12-4 and TRBJ2-2, with D possibly TRBD1 on 5 matching bases. V lost 2 bases and J 0 bases, leaving 10 bases between the germline ends. The CDR3 loop spans 16 amino acids. CDR3 DNA sequence: TGTGCCAGCAGTTTACGTCCAGGGACGAACACCGGGGAGCTGTTTTTT. Translation gives CASSLRPGTNTGELFF.

The chain employs TRBV5-1 and TRBJ2-7; tentatively, D is TRBD1 (5 bases). Trimming took off 2 bases at V and 0 bases at J, with 9 bases between the two ends. In germline, CDR1 is SGHRS, CDR2 YFSETQ. This CDR3 spans 14 amino acids. The CDR3 loop reads CASSFLGDSYEQYF. DNA of the CDR3: TGCGCCAGCAGCTTTCTAGGGGACTCCTACGAGCAGTACTTC.

The sample holds many counts of this clonotype. V and J are TRBV11-2 and TRBJ2-5; 9 bases map to TRBD1. The V and J ends lost 1 base and 2 bases, in that order; junction bases with no gene match: 5. Germline loops: CDR1 SGHAT, CDR2 FQNNGV. This CDR3 region has 16 residues. CDR3 coding DNA: TGTGCCAGCAGCTTAGCGGCGACAGGGGGTCAAGAGACCCAGTACTTC. This codes for CASSLAATGGQETQYF.